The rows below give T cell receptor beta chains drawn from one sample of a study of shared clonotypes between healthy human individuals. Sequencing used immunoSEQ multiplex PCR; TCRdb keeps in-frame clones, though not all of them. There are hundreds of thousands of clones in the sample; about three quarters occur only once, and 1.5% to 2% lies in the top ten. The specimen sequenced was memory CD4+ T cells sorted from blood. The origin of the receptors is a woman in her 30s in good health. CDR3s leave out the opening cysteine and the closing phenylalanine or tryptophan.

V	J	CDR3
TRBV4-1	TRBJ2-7	ASSQVTGQGGGEQY
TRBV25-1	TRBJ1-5	ASSTGGDSNQPQH
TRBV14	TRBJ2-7	ASSLYGYEQY
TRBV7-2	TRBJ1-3	ASSLMEGGNTIY
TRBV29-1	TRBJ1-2	SVYRGEGGYT
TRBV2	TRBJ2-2	ASRDYTGELF
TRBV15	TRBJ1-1	ATSRDRGLVTEAF
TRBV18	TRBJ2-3	ASSQSSGRAGDTQY
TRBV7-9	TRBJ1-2	ASSFGDRSYGYT
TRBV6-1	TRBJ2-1	ATRLAGGPQNEQF
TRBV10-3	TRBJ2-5	AIKEAYQETQY
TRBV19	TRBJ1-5	ASSIETGRNQPQH
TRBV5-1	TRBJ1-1	ASSYDMNTEAF
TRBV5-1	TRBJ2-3	ASKPTGVDTQY
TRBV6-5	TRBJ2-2	ASSSPGAGELF
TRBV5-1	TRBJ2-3	ASSPGVSGSTDTQY
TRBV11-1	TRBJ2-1	ASSLGLSGNNEQF
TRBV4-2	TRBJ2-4	ASSHPDRGILAKNIQY
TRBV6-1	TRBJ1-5	ASSEVRISNNQPQH
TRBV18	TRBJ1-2	ASSPGQGRYDGYT
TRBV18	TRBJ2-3	ASSLTSGSYDTQY
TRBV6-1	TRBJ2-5	ASRDGSLETQY
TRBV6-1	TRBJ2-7	ASRMTGDEQY
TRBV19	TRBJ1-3	AVTGAGNTIY
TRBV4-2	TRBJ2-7	ASSQGGSSYEQY
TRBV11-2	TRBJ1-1	ASSSGRQGRTEAF